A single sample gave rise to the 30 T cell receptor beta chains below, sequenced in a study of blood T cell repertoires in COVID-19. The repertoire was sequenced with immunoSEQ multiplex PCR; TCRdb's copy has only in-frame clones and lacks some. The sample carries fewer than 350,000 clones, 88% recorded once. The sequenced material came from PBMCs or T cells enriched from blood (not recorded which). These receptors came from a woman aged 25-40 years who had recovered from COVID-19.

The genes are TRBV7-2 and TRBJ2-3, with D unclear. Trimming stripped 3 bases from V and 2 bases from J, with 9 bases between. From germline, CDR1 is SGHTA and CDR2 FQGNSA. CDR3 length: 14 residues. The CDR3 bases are TGTGCCAGCAGCTTCGACTCCTTCACAGATACGCAGTATTTT. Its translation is CASSFDSFTDTQYF.

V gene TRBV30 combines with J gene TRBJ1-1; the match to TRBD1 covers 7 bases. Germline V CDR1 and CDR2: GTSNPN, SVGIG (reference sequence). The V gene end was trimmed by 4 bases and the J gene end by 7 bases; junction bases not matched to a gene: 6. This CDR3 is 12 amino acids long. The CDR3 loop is CAWIEGASEAFF. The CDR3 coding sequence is TGTGCCTGGATAGAGGGGGCCAGTGAAGCTTTCTTT.

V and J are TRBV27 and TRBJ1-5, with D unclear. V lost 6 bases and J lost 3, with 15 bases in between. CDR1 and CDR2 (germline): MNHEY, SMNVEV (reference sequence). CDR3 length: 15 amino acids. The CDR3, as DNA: TGTGCCAGCAGCCCCTTAGGAGGGCCCAATCAGCCCCAGCATTTT. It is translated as CASSPLGGPNQPQHF.

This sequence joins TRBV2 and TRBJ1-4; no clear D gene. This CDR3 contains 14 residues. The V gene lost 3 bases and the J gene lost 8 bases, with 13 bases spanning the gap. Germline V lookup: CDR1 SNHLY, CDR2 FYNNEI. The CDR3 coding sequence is TGTGCCAGCAGTGATTTCGCGGTACGGGAAAAACTGTTTTTT. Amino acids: CASSDFAVREKLFF.

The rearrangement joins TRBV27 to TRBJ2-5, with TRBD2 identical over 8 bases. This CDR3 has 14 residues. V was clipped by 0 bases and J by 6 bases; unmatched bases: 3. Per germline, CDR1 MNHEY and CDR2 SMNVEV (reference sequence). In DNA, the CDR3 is TGTGCCAGCAGTTTATCCGGGACTAGTAAGACCCAGTACTTC. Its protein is CASSLSGTSKTQYF.

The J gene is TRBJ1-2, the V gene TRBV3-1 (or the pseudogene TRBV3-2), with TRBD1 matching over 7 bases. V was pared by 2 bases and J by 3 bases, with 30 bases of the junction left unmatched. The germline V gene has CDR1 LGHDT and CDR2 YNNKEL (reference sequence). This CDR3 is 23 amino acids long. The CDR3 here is CASSQKRVTGSLPRSRLDYGYTF. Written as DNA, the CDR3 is TGTGCCAGCAGCCAAAAAAGGGTGACAGGGTCTCTTCCCCGAAGTCGGCTGGACTATGGCTACACCTTC.

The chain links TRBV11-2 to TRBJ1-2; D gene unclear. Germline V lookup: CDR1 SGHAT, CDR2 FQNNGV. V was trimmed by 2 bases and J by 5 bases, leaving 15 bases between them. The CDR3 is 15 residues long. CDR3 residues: CASSLSSAGDYGYTF. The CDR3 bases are TGTGCCAGCAGCTTAAGTTCCGCAGGTGATTATGGCTACACCTTC.

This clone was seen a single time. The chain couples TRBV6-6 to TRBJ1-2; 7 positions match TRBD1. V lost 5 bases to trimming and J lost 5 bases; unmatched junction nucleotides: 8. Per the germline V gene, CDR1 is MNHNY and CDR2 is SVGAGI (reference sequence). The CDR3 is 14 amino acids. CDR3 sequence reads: CASSPADRLYGYTF. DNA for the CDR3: TGTGCCAGCAGTCCGGCGGACAGGCTTTATGGCTACACCTTC.

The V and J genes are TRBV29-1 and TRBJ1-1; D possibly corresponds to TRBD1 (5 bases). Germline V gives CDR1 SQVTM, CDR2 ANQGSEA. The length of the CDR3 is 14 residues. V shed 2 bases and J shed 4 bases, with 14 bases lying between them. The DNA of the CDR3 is TGCAGCGTTGAACAGGTCTCGGGGGTCACTGAAGCTTTCTTT. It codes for CSVEQVSGVTEAFF.

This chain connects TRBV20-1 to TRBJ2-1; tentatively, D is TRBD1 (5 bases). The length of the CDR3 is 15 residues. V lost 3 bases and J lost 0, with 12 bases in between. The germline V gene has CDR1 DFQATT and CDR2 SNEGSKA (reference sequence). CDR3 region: CSASKDRRSYNEQFF. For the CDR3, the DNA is TGCAGTGCTAGTAAAGACAGACGCTCCTACAATGAGCAGTTCTTC.

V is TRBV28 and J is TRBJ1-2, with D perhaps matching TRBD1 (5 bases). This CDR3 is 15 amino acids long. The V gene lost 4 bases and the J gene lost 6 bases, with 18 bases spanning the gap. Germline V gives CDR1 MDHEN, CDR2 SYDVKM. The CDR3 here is CASSSPTEGRHGYTF. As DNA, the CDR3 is TGTGCCAGCAGTTCCCCCACGGAGGGGCGGCATGGCTACACCTTC.

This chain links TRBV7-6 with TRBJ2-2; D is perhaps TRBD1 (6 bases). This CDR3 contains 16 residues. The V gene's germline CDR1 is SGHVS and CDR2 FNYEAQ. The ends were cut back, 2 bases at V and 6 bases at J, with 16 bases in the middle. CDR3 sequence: CASSLLRTEDPGELFF. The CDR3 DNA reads TGTGCCAGCAGCTTATTAAGGACAGAGGATCCCGGGGAGCTGTTTTTT.

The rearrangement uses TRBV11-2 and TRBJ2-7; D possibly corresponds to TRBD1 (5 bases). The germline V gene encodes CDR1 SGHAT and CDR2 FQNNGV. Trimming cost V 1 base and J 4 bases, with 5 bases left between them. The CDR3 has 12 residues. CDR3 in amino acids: CASSLGQYEQYF. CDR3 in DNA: TGTGCCAGCAGCTTAGGACAGTACGAGCAGTACTTC.

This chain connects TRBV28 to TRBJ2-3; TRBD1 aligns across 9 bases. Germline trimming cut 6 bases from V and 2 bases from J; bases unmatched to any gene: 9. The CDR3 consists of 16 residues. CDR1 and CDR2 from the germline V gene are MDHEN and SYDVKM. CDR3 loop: CASSLGQGIATDTQYF. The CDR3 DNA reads TGTGCCAGCAGCCTTGGACAGGGGATAGCCACAGATACGCAGTATTTT.

CDR3 DNA sequence: TGCGCCAGCAGCTTGGGCGGGAGAGCTGATACGCAGTATTTT. Its protein is CASSLGGRADTQYF. The J gene is TRBJ2-3, the V gene TRBV5-1, with 7 bases that match TRBD2. CDR1 SGHRS and CDR2 YFSETQ come from the germline V gene. The CDR3 runs to 14 residues. The V gene end was trimmed by 0 bases and the J gene end by 6 bases; junction bases not matched to a gene: 4.

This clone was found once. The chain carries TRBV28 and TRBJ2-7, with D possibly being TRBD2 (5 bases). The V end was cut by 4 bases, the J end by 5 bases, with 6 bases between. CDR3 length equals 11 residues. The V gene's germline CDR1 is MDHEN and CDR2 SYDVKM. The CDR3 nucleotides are TGTGCCAGCAGTTCCGGGGACGAGCAGTACTTC. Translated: CASSSGDEQYF.

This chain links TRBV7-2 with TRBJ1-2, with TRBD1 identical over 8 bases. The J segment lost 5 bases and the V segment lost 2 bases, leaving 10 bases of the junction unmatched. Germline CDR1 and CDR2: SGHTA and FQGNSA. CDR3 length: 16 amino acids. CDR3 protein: CASSLQSAGGVYGYTF. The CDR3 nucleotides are TGTGCCAGCAGCTTACAATCGGCAGGGGGCGTTTATGGCTACACCTTC.

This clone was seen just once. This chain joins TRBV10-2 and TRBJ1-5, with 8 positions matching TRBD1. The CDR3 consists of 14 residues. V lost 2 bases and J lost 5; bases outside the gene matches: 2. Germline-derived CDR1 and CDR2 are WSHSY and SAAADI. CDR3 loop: CASSEGTGHQPQHF. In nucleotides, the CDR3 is TGCGCCAGCAGTGAGGGGACAGGCCATCAGCCCCAGCATTTT.

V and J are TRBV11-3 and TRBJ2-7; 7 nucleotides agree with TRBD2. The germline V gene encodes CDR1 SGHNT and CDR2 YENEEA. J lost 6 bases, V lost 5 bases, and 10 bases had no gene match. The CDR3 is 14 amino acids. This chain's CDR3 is CASSPSRGVGEQYF. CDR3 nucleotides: TGTGCCAGCAGCCCCAGTCGGGGGGTCGGCGAGCAGTACTTC.

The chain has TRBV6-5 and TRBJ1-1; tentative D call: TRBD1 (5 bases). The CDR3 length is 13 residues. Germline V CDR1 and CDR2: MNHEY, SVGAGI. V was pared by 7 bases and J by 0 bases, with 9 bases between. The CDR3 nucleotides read TGTGCCAGCACACAAGGGGTGAACACTGAAGCTTTCTTT. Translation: CASTQGVNTEAFF.

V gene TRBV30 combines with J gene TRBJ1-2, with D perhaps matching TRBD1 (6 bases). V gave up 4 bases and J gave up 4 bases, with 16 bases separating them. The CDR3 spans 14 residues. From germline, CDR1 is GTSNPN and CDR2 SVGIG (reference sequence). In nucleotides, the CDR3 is TGTGCCTGGAAACACCGGGACACGGCCTATGGCTACACCTTC. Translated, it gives CAWKHRDTAYGYTF.

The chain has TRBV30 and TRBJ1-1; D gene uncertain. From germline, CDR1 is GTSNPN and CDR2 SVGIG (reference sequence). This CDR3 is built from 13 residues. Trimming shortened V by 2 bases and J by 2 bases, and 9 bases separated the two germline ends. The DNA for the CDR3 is TGTGCCTGGAGTAAACGGGAAAACACTGAAGCTTTCTTT. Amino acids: CAWSKRENTEAFF.

The CDR3 coding sequence is TGTGCCAGCACTACGGGGTTCTTGGTAGACAATGAGCAGTTCTTC. Translation gives CASTTGFLVDNEQFF. The J gene is TRBJ2-1, the V gene TRBV27; D perhaps matches TRBD2 (5 bases). Germline assignment: CDR1 MNHEY and CDR2 SMNVEV (reference sequence). There are 15 residues in the CDR3. Trimming shortened V by 7 bases and J by 5 bases, and 18 bases separated the two germline ends.

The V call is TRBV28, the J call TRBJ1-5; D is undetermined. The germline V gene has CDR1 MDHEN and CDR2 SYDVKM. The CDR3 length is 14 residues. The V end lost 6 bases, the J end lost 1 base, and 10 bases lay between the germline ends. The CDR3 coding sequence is TGTGCCAGCAGGGTTCAGGCCAGCAATCAGCCCCAGCATTTT. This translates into CASRVQASNQPQHF.

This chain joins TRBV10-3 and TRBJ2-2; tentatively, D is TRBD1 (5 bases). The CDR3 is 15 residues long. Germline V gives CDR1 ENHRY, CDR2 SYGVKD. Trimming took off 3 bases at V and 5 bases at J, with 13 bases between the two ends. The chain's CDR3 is CAISEGLGLTGELFF. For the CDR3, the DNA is TGTGCCATCAGTGAAGGCCTGGGGCTAACCGGGGAGCTGTTTTTT.

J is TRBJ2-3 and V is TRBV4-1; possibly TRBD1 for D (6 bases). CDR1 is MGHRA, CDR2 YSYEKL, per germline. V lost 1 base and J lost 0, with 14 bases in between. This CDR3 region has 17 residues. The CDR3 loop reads CASSQGPDRFSTDTQYF. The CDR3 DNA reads TGCGCCAGCAGCCAAGGGCCGGACAGATTTAGCACAGATACGCAGTATTTT.

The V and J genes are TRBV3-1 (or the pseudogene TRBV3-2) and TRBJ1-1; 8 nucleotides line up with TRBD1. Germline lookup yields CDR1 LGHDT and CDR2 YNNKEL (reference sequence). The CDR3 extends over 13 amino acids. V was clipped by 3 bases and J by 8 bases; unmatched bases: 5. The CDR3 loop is CASSQDRAAEAFF. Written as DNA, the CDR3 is TGTGCCAGCAGCCAGGACAGGGCGGCGGAAGCTTTCTTT.

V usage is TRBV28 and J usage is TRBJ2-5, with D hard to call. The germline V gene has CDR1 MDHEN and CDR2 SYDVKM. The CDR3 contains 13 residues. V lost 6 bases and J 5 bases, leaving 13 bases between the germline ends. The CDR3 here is CASSPPLYETQYF. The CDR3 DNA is TGTGCCAGCAGCCCTCCCCTCTACGAGACCCAGTACTTC. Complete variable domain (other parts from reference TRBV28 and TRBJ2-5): DVKVTQSSRYLVKRTGEKVFLECVQDMDHENMFWYRQDPGLGLRLIYFSYDVKMKEKGDIPEGYSVSREKKERFSLILESASTNQTSMYLCASSPPLYETQYFGPGTRLLVL.

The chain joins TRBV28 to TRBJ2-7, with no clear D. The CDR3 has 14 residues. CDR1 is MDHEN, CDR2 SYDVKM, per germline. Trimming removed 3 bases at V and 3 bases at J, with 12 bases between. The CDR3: CASSLLGLNYEQYF. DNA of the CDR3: TGTGCCAGCAGTTTGCTTGGCTTGAACTACGAGCAGTACTTC. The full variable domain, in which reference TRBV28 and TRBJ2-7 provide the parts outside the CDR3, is DVKVTQSSRYLVKRTGEKVFLECVQDMDHENMFWYRQDPGLGLRLIYFSYDVKMKEKGDIPEGYSVSREKKERFSLILESASTNQTSMYLCASSLLGLNYEQYFGPGTRLTVT.

Here the CDR3 DNA reads TGTGCCAGCAGCTCGGGACTAGCATACAATGAGCAGTTCTTC. It yields the protein CASSSGLAYNEQFF. The chain joins TRBV7-2 to TRBJ2-1; TRBD2 matches 9 bases. Germline CDR1 reads SGHTA; CDR2 reads FQGNSA. V dropped 4 bases and J dropped 4; count of bases not matched to a gene: 2. The CDR3 is made up of 14 amino acids.